The 26 T cell receptor beta chains given below trace back to one sample, sequenced in a study of STAT5B mutations in CD4+ large granular lymphocyte leukemia. Measured with immunoSEQ multiplex PCR; TCRdb has only the in-frame clones, and not every one. This repertoire shows a few thousand clones, roughly 71% found once; its top ten account for 65% to 80%. Sequencing used PBMCs. These receptor sequences come from a man between 65 and 79 years old with CD4+ T-cell large granular lymphocyte leukemia.

This clone was found a few times. This rearrangement joins TRBV14 to TRBJ2-2; no reliable D call. The V gene lost 5 bases and the J gene lost 4 bases, with 5 bases spanning the gap. This CDR3 is built from 12 residues. CDR1 is SGHDN, CDR2 FVKESK, per germline. The CDR3 DNA reads as TGTGCCAGCAGCATCGGCACCGGGGAGCTGTTTTTT. Translated, it gives CASSIGTGELFF.

The V gene is TRBV19, the J gene TRBJ1-5; no definite D call. The CDR3 length is 17 residues. V was cut by 7 bases and J by 0 bases, with 19 bases left in between. Germline V CDR1 and CDR2: LNHDA, SQIVND (reference sequence). For the CDR3, the DNA is TGTGCCAGTACCGAAACCACAGTAGTTTATAGCAATCAGCCCCAGCATTTT. Translation: CASTETTVVYSNQPQHF.

The chain combines TRBV7-9 with TRBJ2-7, with 10 nucleotides matching TRBD2. The CDR3 has 16 residues. Germline V lookup: CDR1 SEHNR, CDR2 FQNEAQ (reference sequence). V trimming: 1 base; J trimming: 5 bases; junction bases outside the gene matches: 8. The CDR3, as DNA: TGTGCCAGCAGCTTAGATTGGAGCGGGACTAGCGACGAGCAGTACTTC. Translating gives CASSLDWSGTSDEQYF.

This chain connects TRBV10-3 to TRBJ2-1, with a possible D match to TRBD2 (5 bases). CDR1 ENHRY and CDR2 SYGVKD come from the germline V gene. Between the trimmed V and J ends, which lost 4 bases and 3 bases, there was a span of 10 bases. The CDR3 is 14 residues long. The CDR3 sequence: CAISATGFYNEQFF. The CDR3 DNA follows: TGTGCCATCAGTGCCACGGGATTCTACAATGAGCAGTTCTTC.

This chain links TRBV28 with TRBJ1-3; D is uncertain. Germline V gene sequence: CDR1 MDHEN, CDR2 SYDVKM. This CDR3 comprises 15 residues. Deletions cut 6 bases from V and 0 bases from J, with 12 bases between. The CDR3 DNA follows: TGTGCCAGCAGCAACCGGAGGCTCTCTGGAAACACCATATATTTT. Its translation: CASSNRRLSGNTIYF.

The rearrangement uses TRBV5-6 and TRBJ2-3; 11 bases agree with TRBD2. Trimming at V came to 0 bases and at J to 4 bases, leaving 4 bases not matched to a gene. The CDR3 extends over 16 amino acids. The germline CDR1 and CDR2 sequences are SGHDT and YYEEEE. The CDR3 sequence is CASSLGLAGLADTQYF. The CDR3 region has the DNA TGTGCCAGCAGCTTGGGACTAGCGGGACTCGCAGATACGCAGTATTTT.

The rearrangement joins TRBV7-2 to TRBJ2-7; TRBD2 agrees at 8 bases. CDR3 length: 15 residues. After removal of 5 bases from V and 1 base from J, the junction contained 7 bases not matched to a gene. Per germline, CDR1 SGHTA and CDR2 FQGNSA. CDR3 amino acids: CASSPLAGDSYEQYF. The DNA of the CDR3 is TGTGCCAGCAGCCCCCTAGCGGGTGATTCCTACGAGCAGTACTTC.

V and J are TRBV5-8 and TRBJ2-1; D uncertain. Looked up from germline, CDR1 is SGHTS and CDR2 is YDEGEE. This CDR3 is 14 amino acids long. V lost 2 bases and J lost 3, with 9 bases in between. The CDR3 loop reads CASSLVGFYNEQFF. The CDR3 DNA follows: TGTGCCAGCAGCTTAGTCGGTTTCTACAATGAGCAGTTCTTC.

V and J are TRBV11-2 and TRBJ1-3; D remains unclear. There are 17 residues in the CDR3. Germline loops: CDR1 SGHAT, CDR2 FQNNGV. Deletions cut 1 base from V and 0 bases from J, with 13 bases between. CDR3 amino acids: CASSLGPGLSSGNTIYF. CDR3 bases: TGTGCCAGCAGCTTAGGGCCAGGTCTTAGCTCTGGAAACACCATATATTTT. The full variable domain, its missing parts supplied by reference TRBV11-2 and TRBJ1-3, is EAGVAQSPRYKIIEKRQSVAFWCNPISGHATLYWYQQILGQGPKLLIQFQNNGVVDDSQLPKDRFSAERLKGVDSTLKIQPAKLEDSAVYLCASSLGPGLSSGNTIYFGEGSWLTVV.

This chain joins TRBV9 and TRBJ2-2; 11 positions match TRBD2. Germline lookup yields CDR1 SGDLS and CDR2 YYNGEE. This CDR3 has 18 residues. The ends lost 3 bases at V and 4 bases at J; junction bases unmatched: 11. CDR3 sequence reads: CASSGSEFSGRATGELFF. DNA for the CDR3: TGTGCCAGCAGCGGCTCGGAATTTAGCGGGAGGGCCACCGGGGAGCTGTTTTTT.

There are a few counts of this clone. The V and J genes are TRBV18 and TRBJ2-7; no clear D. The germline V gene has CDR1 KGHSH and CDR2 LQKENI. The ends were cut back, 0 bases at V and 2 bases at J, with 5 bases in the middle. The CDR3 is made up of 13 amino acids. The CDR3 region has the DNA TGTGCCAGCTCACCACCGAGCGCCTACGAGCAGTACTTC. This gives the protein CASSPPSAYEQYF.

This clone was found a few times. The chain is built from TRBV6-1 and TRBJ2-7; D unclear. Trimming shortened V by 2 bases and J by 3 bases, and 5 bases separated the two germline ends. This CDR3 spans 12 amino acids. CDR1 and CDR2 (germline): MNHNS, SASEGT. Here the CDR3 reads CASSEQIYEQYF. The CDR3 DNA reads as TGTGCCAGCAGTGAACAGATCTACGAGCAGTACTTC.

This chain uses TRBV6-5 with TRBJ2-7, with TRBD2 matching over 11 bases. The CDR3 is 16 residues long. The J segment lost 3 bases and the V segment lost 4 bases, leaving 8 bases of the junction unmatched. Germline CDR1 reads MNHEY; CDR2 reads SVGAGI. The CDR3 here is CASSSGGTSGFYEQYF. The CDR3 DNA reads TGTGCCAGCAGTTCGGGGGGGACTAGCGGCTTCTACGAGCAGTACTTC.

This chain connects TRBV7-6 to TRBJ2-7, with D perhaps matching TRBD2 (5 bases). CDR1 is SGHVS, CDR2 FNYEAQ, per germline. This CDR3 has 14 residues. Between the trimmed V and J ends, which lost 5 bases and 0 bases, there was a span of 11 bases. The CDR3 sequence is CASSPRGNSYEQYF. DNA for the CDR3: TGTGCCAGCAGCCCCCGAGGGAACTCCTACGAGCAGTACTTC. The full variable domain, its missing parts supplied by reference TRBV7-6 and TRBJ2-7, is GAGVSQSPRYKVTKRGQDVALRCDPISGHVSLYWYRQALGQGPEFLTYFNYEAQQDKSGLPNDRFSAERPEGSISTLTIQRTEQRDSAMYRCASSPRGNSYEQYFGPGTRLTVT.

The chain's CDR3 is CASSYIGRVGSTEAFF. CDR3 nucleotides: TGTGCCAGCAGTTACATTGGAAGGGTCGGAAGTACTGAAGCTTTCTTT. The chain recombines TRBV6-5 with TRBJ1-1; no clear D. Germline CDR1 is MNHEY and CDR2 is SVGAGI. The V end was cut by 2 bases, the J end by 5 bases, with 18 bases between. This CDR3 is built from 16 residues.

The V call is TRBV6-6, the J call TRBJ2-7; D gene ambiguous. Trimming removed 2 bases at V and 4 bases at J, with 6 bases between. Germline assignment: CDR1 MNHNY and CDR2 SVGAGI (reference sequence). The CDR3 is 12 residues long. CDR3 nucleotide sequence: TGTGCCAGCAGTTACCTTAGGTACGAGCAGTACTTC. Its protein product is CASSYLRYEQYF.

This chain connects TRBV7-9 to TRBJ1-4; 7 bases match TRBD1. Trimming cost V 0 bases and J 2 bases; bases outside gene matches: 3. The CDR3 length is 16 residues. Germline CDR1 is SEHNR and CDR2 is FQNEAQ (reference sequence). As DNA, the CDR3 is TGTGCCAGCAGCTTAGCGATGACAGGGACTAATGAAAAACTGTTTTTT. It specifies CASSLAMTGTNEKLFF.

This clone was seen a handful of times. V gene TRBV5-1 combines with J gene TRBJ1-1; the D gene is possibly TRBD1 (6 bases). Per germline, CDR1 SGHRS and CDR2 YFSETQ. V dropped 1 base and J dropped 4 bases, with 11 bases sitting between them. The CDR3 loop spans 14 amino acids. Written as DNA, the CDR3 is TGCGCCAGCAGCTTGACTACAGGGCTCACTGAAGCTTTCTTT. Protein product: CASSLTTGLTEAFF.

This clone occurred a few times. The chain links TRBV10-1 to TRBJ1-2, with TRBD1 matching over 8 bases. This CDR3 has 13 amino acids. The V and J ends lost 4 bases and 8 bases, in that order; junction bases with no gene match: 6. Germline-derived CDR1 and CDR2 are WNHNN and SYGVQD (reference sequence). The chain's CDR3 is CASSGGQGRGYTF. CDR3 bases: TGCGCCAGCAGTGGCGGACAGGGTCGCGGCTACACCTTC.

In nucleotides, the CDR3 is TGTGCCAGCAGCCCACAGGGACAGCACACTGAAGCTTTCTTT. Translated: CASSPQGQHTEAFF. The chain joins TRBV13 to TRBJ1-1, with 7 bases fitting TRBD1. The ends lost 5 bases at V and 3 bases at J; junction bases unmatched: 6. The CDR3 has 14 amino acids. CDR1 and CDR2 (germline): PRHDT, FYEKMQ (reference sequence).

The rearrangement links TRBV2 to TRBJ1-6; D gene ambiguous. The ends were cut back, 5 bases at V and 7 bases at J, with 15 bases in the middle. The length of the CDR3 is 15 residues. Germline values: CDR1 SNHLY, CDR2 FYNNEI. Here the CDR3 reads CASSPPEGLNSPLHF. The CDR3 coding sequence is TGTGCCAGCAGTCCCCCGGAAGGCCTCAATTCACCCCTCCACTTT.

The chain couples TRBV6-6 to TRBJ2-7; D unclear. Germline CDR1 is MNHNY and CDR2 is SVGAGI (reference sequence). V was pared by 6 bases and J by 4 bases, with 7 bases between. This CDR3 contains 11 residues. The CDR3 region is CASRERYEQYF. The CDR3 DNA reads as TGTGCCAGCAGGGAGAGATACGAGCAGTACTTC.

In its sample, this clone was seen a few times. The chain uses TRBV28 and TRBJ2-1; TRBD2 matches at 7 bases. The CDR3 covers 15 residues. With 11 bases clipped from V and 1 base from J, the junction kept 11 bases outside the gene matches. Germline V CDR1 and CDR2: MDHEN, SYDVKM. Here the CDR3 DNA reads TGTGCCGCCGCGGGAGCGGGGAGATCCTACAATGAGCAGTTCTTC. Amino acid sequence: CAAAGAGRSYNEQFF.

This clone was seen only once. V usage is TRBV15 and J usage is TRBJ1-2, with 7 bases that match TRBD1. The germline V gene encodes CDR1 LNHNV and CDR2 YYDKDF (reference sequence). Trimming cost V 1 base and J 8 bases; bases outside gene matches: 4. CDR3 length: 13 amino acids. The CDR3 DNA follows: TGTGCCACCAGCAGAGCCAGGGGGAACGGCTACACCTTC. This encodes CATSRARGNGYTF. Drawing the rest from reference TRBV15 and TRBJ1-2, the complete variable domain is DAMVIQNPRYQVTQFGKPVTLSCSQTLNHNVMYWYQQKSSQAPKLLFHYYDKDFNNEADTPDNFQSRRPNTSFCFLDIRSPGLGDTAMYLCATSRARGNGYTFGSGTRLTVV.

The chain carries TRBV7-6 and TRBJ1-3; TRBD1 is a possible D gene (6 bases). The CDR3 has 15 amino acids. V lost 1 base and J 4 bases, leaving 11 bases between the germline ends. Germline-derived CDR1 and CDR2 are SGHVS and FNYEAQ. The CDR3, as DNA: TGTGCCAGCAGCTTAGATGCAGGGGTCGGAAACACCATATATTTT. Translating gives CASSLDAGVGNTIYF.

This clone was observed once. V is TRBV6-5 and J is TRBJ1-2; 7 nucleotides line up with TRBD1. Germline CDR1 and CDR2: MNHEY and SVGAGI. The CDR3 totals 15 residues. J gave up 7 bases and V 2 bases, and 10 bases lay outside the gene matches. The CDR3 sequence: CASSYRGQDVGGYTF. Here the CDR3 DNA reads TGTGCCAGCAGTTACAGGGGGCAGGACGTTGGTGGCTACACCTTC.